This T cell receptor beta chain derives from a study of blood T cell repertoires in COVID-19. Study as a whole: The origin of the acute and convalescent COVID-19 samples was the United States, Italy and Spain. T cells, B-cell-depleted T cells, or PBMCs supplied cDNA or gDNA.

In the authors' methods: By means of reference gene primer amplification, nucleated cell counts were estimated. Method: immunoSEQ multiplex PCR; TCRdb's copy keeps in-frame clones and lacks some. V, J and clone size are those of that table, while D and trimming were read from the DNA. The sample gives about 91,000 clones, around 75% of which show up once; around 24% is in the top ten. The TCR originated in a man in his 70s with acute or convalescent COVID-19. Sequencing was done on a sample of peripheral blood.

CDR3 coding DNA: TGCGCCAGCAGCCAAGCCCGGATTCGACTGGGGGCGCAAAAGGACACCGGGGAGCTGTTTTTT. This translates into CASSQARIRLGAQKDTGELFF. The chain recombines TRBV4-1 with TRBJ2-2; weak D call: TRBD1 (6 bases). V was clipped by 1 base and J by 3 bases, with 27 bases between them. In germline, CDR1 is MGHRA, CDR2 YSYEKL. CDR3 length: 21 amino acids.